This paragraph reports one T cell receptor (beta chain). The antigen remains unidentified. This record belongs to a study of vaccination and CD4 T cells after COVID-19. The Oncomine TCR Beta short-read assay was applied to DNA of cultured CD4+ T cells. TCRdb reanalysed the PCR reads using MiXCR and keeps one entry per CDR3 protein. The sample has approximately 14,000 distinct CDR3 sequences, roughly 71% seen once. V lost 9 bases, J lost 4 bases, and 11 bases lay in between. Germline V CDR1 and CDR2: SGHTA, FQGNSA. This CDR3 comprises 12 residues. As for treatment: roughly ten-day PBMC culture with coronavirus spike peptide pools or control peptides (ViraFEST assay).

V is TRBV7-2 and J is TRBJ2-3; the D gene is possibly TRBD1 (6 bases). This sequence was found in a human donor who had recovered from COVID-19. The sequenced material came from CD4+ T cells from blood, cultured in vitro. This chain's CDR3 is CASGTYADTQYF. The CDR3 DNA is TGTGCCAGTGGGACATACGCAGATACGCAGTATTTT.